The clone carrying this TCR beta chain has a single count. In the original processing: The assay estimated nucleated cells by amplifying reference gene primers. Repertoires were generated with immunoSEQ multiplex PCR, while TCRdb's copy carries only in-frame clones and drops some. V and J calls plus clone size are reproduced from that table; the DNA served to infer D and trimming. Of approximately 150,000 clones in the sample, about 82% were seen once. This specimen belongs to a study of blood T cell repertoires in COVID-19. The origin of this receptor is an elderly woman with COVID-19, enrolled during active disease. Material for sequencing was peripheral blood.

As DNA, the CDR3 is TGCGCCAGCAGCTCCATCGGGACAGGGTCCCACGAGCAGTACTTC. Its translation is CASSSIGTGSHEQYF. The chain couples TRBV5-1 to TRBJ2-7; 9 bases align to TRBD1. Germline loops: CDR1 SGHRS, CDR2 YFSETQ. The CDR3 spans 15 residues. Losses at the gene ends were 3 bases for V and 5 bases for J; bases not matched to a gene: 9.